These 21 T cell receptor beta chains share one sample of origin, sequenced in a study of read filtering for tumor transcriptome and immune sequencing. The library was built from around 400 ng RNA with molecular barcoded adaptors for alpha/delta and beta/gamma chains. Each CDR3 protein is one row after TCRdb ran MiXCR on the reads. The table shows about 47,000 distinct CDR3 sequences, with about an eighth occurring only once. Sequencing was done on a sample of a population of CD138-negative cells sorted from bone marrow. The receptors were gathered from a donor aged 40 or older with multiple myeloma.

This clonotype was counted many times. The genes are TRBV12-3 or TRBV12-4 and TRBJ2-3; TRBD2 agrees at 8 bases. This CDR3 spans 18 amino acids. Unmatched junction bases numbered 13, after V lost 5 bases and J lost 0 bases. The CDR3 region has the DNA TGTGCCAGCAGTCCCTCAAGGGTTAGCGGGACTAGCACAGATACGCAGTATTTT. Translation gives CASSPSRVSGTSTDTQYF.

This clonotype was counted at least ten times. The chain joins TRBV27 to TRBJ2-1, with TRBD2 identical over 7 bases. Germline V gives CDR1 MNHEY, CDR2 SMNVEV (reference sequence). The V gene end was trimmed by 3 bases and the J gene end by 4 bases; junction bases not matched to a gene: 6. The CDR3 has 15 amino acids. This CDR3 is CASSFREVTYNEQFF. The CDR3 DNA sequence: TGTGCCAGCAGTTTCCGGGAGGTCACATACAATGAGCAGTTCTTC.

This clonotype showed up many times. This chain joins TRBV24-1 and TRBJ1-1; D is undetermined. This CDR3 spans 12 amino acids. With 2 bases removed from V and 5 bases from J, the gap between germline ends came to 5 bases. Germline V gene data show CDR1 as KGHDR and CDR2 as SFDVKD. The CDR3 loop reads CATSDSGTEAFF. CDR3 sequence (DNA): TGTGCCACCAGTGATTCCGGGACTGAAGCTTTCTTT.

This clonotype was picked up many times. The rearrangement uses TRBV7-2 and TRBJ2-3, with D perhaps matching TRBD2 (5 bases). Trimming cost V 6 bases and J 6 bases, with 13 bases left between them. Germline V gives CDR1 SGHTA, CDR2 FQGNSA. This CDR3 has 13 amino acids. CDR3 sequence reads: CASRSLVQDTQYF. CDR3 coding DNA: TGTGCCAGCAGGTCACTAGTGCAGGATACGCAGTATTTT.

A word on this clonotype: One base away lies a much larger clone, so this may be a sequencing read error. Given the absence of the conserved phenylalanine or tryptophan at the CDR3 end, a read error is likely. The CDR3 region has the DNA TGCGCCAGCAGCTTGGATGAAGTGAACACTGAAGCTTTCCTT. As protein: CASSLDEVNTEAFL. This chain links TRBV5-1 with TRBJ1-1; D not certain. Germline V CDR1 and CDR2: SGHRS, YFSETQ. Deletions cut 0 bases from V and 0 bases from J, with 6 bases between. The CDR3 totals 14 residues.

This clonotype was recorded at least ten times. The chain uses TRBV5-6 and TRBJ2-7; the match to TRBD1 covers 7 bases. Germline V gene data show CDR1 as SGHDT and CDR2 as YYEEEE. The CDR3 runs to 15 residues. The J segment lost 3 bases and the V segment lost 4 bases, leaving 10 bases of the junction unmatched. CDR3 in amino acids: CASSPGTALHYEQYF. The CDR3 DNA sequence: TGTGCCAGCAGCCCCGGGACAGCACTTCACTACGAGCAGTACTTC.

The table lists this clonotype with many counts. In DNA form, the CDR3 reads TGTGCCAGCAGGGCCGGGTTTAGCGAGCCCTACGAGCAGTACTTC. Its protein is CASRAGFSEPYEQYF. V is TRBV5-6 and J is TRBJ2-7, with D perhaps matching TRBD2 (5 bases). This CDR3 comprises 15 residues. Germline V lookup: CDR1 SGHDT, CDR2 YYEEEE. The germline V and J ends were trimmed by 5 bases and 2 bases, with 17 bases remaining between them.

This clonotype was recorded many times. CDR3 in DNA: TGCGCCAGCAGCTCGGCGGGCCCTGTGGAGACCCAGTACTTC. Its protein is CASSSAGPVETQYF. The V and J genes are TRBV5-1 and TRBJ2-5, with D possibly being TRBD2 (5 bases). Between the trimmed V and J ends, which lost 3 bases and 5 bases, there was a span of 14 bases. CDR1 SGHRS and CDR2 YFSETQ come from the germline V gene. This CDR3 has 14 amino acids.

This clonotype was recorded many times. This sequence joins TRBV12-3 or TRBV12-4 and TRBJ1-6; 9 bases fit TRBD1. The CDR3 has 16 residues. The trim removed 1 base at V and 6 bases at J, leaving 4 bases unmatched. The CDR3 loop is CASSLEPGQGNSPLHF. Here the CDR3 DNA reads TGTGCCAGCAGTTTAGAGCCGGGACAGGGTAATTCACCCCTCCACTTT.

Turning to this clonotype: Given a far larger clone just one base away, this is likely a sequencing read error. No conserved phenylalanine or tryptophan ends this CDR3, so it is likely a read error. The J gene is TRBJ1-2, the V gene TRBV6-2 or TRBV6-3; D ambiguous. This CDR3 comprises 13 residues. The germline V gene has CDR1 MNHEY and CDR2 SVGEGT. Trimming removed 5 bases from V and 4 bases from J, with 11 bases in between. CDR3 protein: CASSGRQGYGYTL. The CDR3 nucleotides read TGTGCCAGCAGTGGACGACAAGGCTATGGCTACACCTTA.

This clonotype was counted between two and nine times. CDR3 DNA: TGTGCCAGCAGCTTGGGAGCGGGAGGGACGTACAATGAGCAGTTCTTC. This gives the protein CASSLGAGGTYNEQFF. The V call is TRBV5-6, the J call TRBJ2-1; 10 bases are shared with TRBD2. The CDR3 is 16 amino acids. Germline values: CDR1 SGHDT, CDR2 YYEEEE. The trim removed 0 bases at V and 4 bases at J, leaving 4 bases unmatched.

Ten or more counts support this clonotype. The CDR3 loop reads CASSVTSEANIQYF. The DNA of the CDR3 is TGTGCCAGCAGTGTAACTAGCGAGGCCAACATTCAGTACTTC. The chain uses TRBV27 and TRBJ2-4; 7 nucleotides agree with TRBD2. The germline gives CDR1 MNHEY, CDR2 SMNVEV (reference sequence). V lost 5 bases and J lost 7; bases outside the gene matches: 8. The CDR3 has 14 amino acids.

In its sample, this clonotype was seen many times. The chain is built from TRBV5-4 and TRBJ1-4; 7 nucleotides agree with TRBD1. Trimming at V came to 4 bases and at J to 0 bases, leaving 6 bases not matched to a gene. Per germline, CDR1 SGHNT and CDR2 YYREEE (reference sequence). This CDR3 is built from 16 residues. DNA for the CDR3: TGTGCCAGCAGCCCTGGACAGGAGGCAACTAATGAAAAACTGTTTTTT. This translates into CASSPGQEATNEKLFF.

Details on this clonotype: Possible read error: a much larger clone is one base away. J is TRBJ1-4 and V is TRBV19; 8 bases match TRBD1. Per the germline V gene, CDR1 is LNHDA and CDR2 is SQIVND (reference sequence). This CDR3 is 15 amino acids long. CDR3 amino acids: CASSVTGALVDTLYF. CDR3 coding DNA: TGTGCCAGTAGTGTGACAGGGGCATTGGTCGATACGCTGTATTTT.

The sample holds many counts of this clonotype. V usage is TRBV7-9 and J usage is TRBJ2-7; D uncertain. Germline values: CDR1 SEHNR, CDR2 FQNEAQ (reference sequence). This CDR3 is built from 13 residues. The V and J ends lost 1 base and 2 bases respectively, with 6 bases between them. Here the CDR3 DNA reads TGTGCCAGCAGCTTAGACTCCACCTACGAGCAGTACTTC. It translates to CASSLDSTYEQYF.

This clonotype has a count of ten or more. The chain carries TRBV24-1 and TRBJ1-5; 10 bases align to TRBD1. Trimming took 4 bases from V and 4 from J; bases not matched to a gene: 9. Germline V gives CDR1 KGHDR, CDR2 SFDVKD. CDR3 length: 17 amino acids. The CDR3 sequence: CATSDGGTGVGNQPQHF. The CDR3 bases are TGTGCCACCAGTGACGGCGGGACAGGGGTAGGGAATCAGCCCCAGCATTTT.

Ten or more counts support this clonotype. The genes are TRBV10-2 and TRBJ2-1; the match to TRBD2 covers 7 bases. The trim removed 10 bases at V and 0 bases at J, leaving 6 bases unmatched. Per germline, CDR1 WSHSY and CDR2 SAAADI. The CDR3 loop spans 14 amino acids. In DNA form, the CDR3 reads TGCGCCACTAGCGGTTCCAGCTCCTACAATGAGCAGTTCTTC. Translating gives CATSGSSSYNEQFF.

Many counts were recorded for this clonotype. This chain uses TRBV4-2 with TRBJ2-7, with a possible D match to TRBD2 (5 bases). V was cut by 0 bases and J by 2 bases, with 11 bases left in between. This CDR3 has 15 amino acids. The germline CDR1 and CDR2 sequences are LGHNA and YNFKEQ. Here the CDR3 reads CASSQDLGNTYEQYF. CDR3 bases: TGTGCCAGCAGCCAAGATCTCGGGAATACCTACGAGCAGTACTTC.

Worth noting for this clonotype: A junction boundary mismatches the germline segment, possibly from a read error. The CDR3 DNA sequence: TGCGCCAGCAGCCAAGCGGTCATGAACACTGAAGATTTTTTT. Its protein product is CASSQAVMNTEDFF. The chain couples TRBV4-1 to TRBJ1-1; D is ambiguous. Germline V gives CDR1 MGHRA, CDR2 YSYEKL. CDR3 length: 14 amino acids.

This clonotype was observed at least ten times. This chain links TRBV12-3 or TRBV12-4 with TRBJ2-7; 7 bases align to TRBD2. The CDR3 is 13 amino acids. The V gene end was trimmed by 6 bases and the J gene end by 6 bases; junction bases not matched to a gene: 8. The DNA for the CDR3 is TGTGCCAGCAGCCTGGGGGGGGAATCCGAGCAGTACTTC. Encoded protein: CASSLGGESEQYF.

As concerns this clonotype: Germline and junction disagree at one end, which may indicate a read error. V usage is TRBV7-2 and J usage is TRBJ2-1, with TRBD1 matching 8 bases. Looked up from germline, CDR1 is SGHTA and CDR2 is FQGNSA. This CDR3 spans 13 amino acids. CDR3 in amino acids: CASSSDRGDEQLF. The CDR3 DNA reads as TGTGCCAGCAGCTCAGACAGGGGAGATGAGCAGCTCTTC.